This T cell receptor beta chain is from a study of human thymus T cells. Study outcomes and limitations: In unrelated individuals, thymic repertoires overlapped highly, according to related research.

The table came from immunoSEQ multiplex PCR; TCRdb's copy has only in-frame clones and leaves some out. In the table there are tens of thousands of clones, 90% to 95% of which are singletons. The CDR3 is 18 residues long. Germline loops: CDR1 MNHNS, CDR2 SASEGT. The V gene lost 2 bases and the J gene lost 3 bases, with 19 bases spanning the gap. Thymus specimens were resections from corrective heart surgery. This clone was recorded only once. Its cognate antigen is unknown. The receptor was derived from a girl in the first two years of life with a congenital heart defect but otherwise immunologically healthy. The J gene is TRBJ1-4, the V gene TRBV6-1; tentative D call: TRBD1 (6 bases). Sequences were obtained from thymus tissue. The CDR3 DNA reads TGTGCCAGCAGTGAATCCCGCATGACGGACAGCCCTAATGAAAAACTGTTTTTT. As protein: CASSESRMTDSPNEKLFF.